Given below is one TCR beta chain in context. Recruitment covered about 25 US areas and drew participants whose ages spanned about 18 to 100 years. Two consecutive negative NP/OP PCR tests, clearance, or resolved symptoms defined Cohort 3 recovery. As handled by the study authors: Reference gene primer amplification in the assay estimated nucleated cell counts. Repertoires were generated with immunoSEQ multiplex PCR, while TCRdb's copy carries only in-frame clones and drops some. For V, J and clone size, that table is used; D and trimming come from the DNA. The table has over 200,000 clones, roughly 80% seen once. Germline V gene sequence: CDR1 LGHDT, CDR2 YNNKEL (reference sequence). The CDR3 sequence is 18 residues long. The V and J ends lost 3 bases and 2 bases, in that order; junction bases with no gene match: 9. This sample stems from a study of blood T cell repertoires in COVID-19.

This rearrangement joins TRBV3-1 (or the pseudogene TRBV3-2) to TRBJ2-5; 13 bases fit TRBD2. Material for sequencing was PBMCs or T cells enriched from blood (not recorded which). The TCR sequence derives from a man aged 55 to 70 who had recovered from COVID-19. The chain's CDR3 is CASSQGLAGRGNQETQYF. CDR3 coding DNA: TGTGCCAGCAGCCAGGGACTAGCGGGAAGGGGGAATCAAGAGACCCAGTACTTC.